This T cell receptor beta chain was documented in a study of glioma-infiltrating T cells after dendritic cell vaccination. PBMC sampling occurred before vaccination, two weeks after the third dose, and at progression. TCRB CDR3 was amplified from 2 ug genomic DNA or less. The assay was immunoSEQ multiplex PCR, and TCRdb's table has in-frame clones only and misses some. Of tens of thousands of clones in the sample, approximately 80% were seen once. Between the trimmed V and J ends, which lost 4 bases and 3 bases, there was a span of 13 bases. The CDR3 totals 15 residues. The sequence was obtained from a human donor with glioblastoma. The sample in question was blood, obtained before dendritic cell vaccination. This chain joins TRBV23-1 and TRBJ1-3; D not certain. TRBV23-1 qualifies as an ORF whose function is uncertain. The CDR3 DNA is TGCGCCAGCAGTCCCCGGCCCAGGATTGGAAACACCATATATTTT. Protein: CASSPRPRIGNTIYF.